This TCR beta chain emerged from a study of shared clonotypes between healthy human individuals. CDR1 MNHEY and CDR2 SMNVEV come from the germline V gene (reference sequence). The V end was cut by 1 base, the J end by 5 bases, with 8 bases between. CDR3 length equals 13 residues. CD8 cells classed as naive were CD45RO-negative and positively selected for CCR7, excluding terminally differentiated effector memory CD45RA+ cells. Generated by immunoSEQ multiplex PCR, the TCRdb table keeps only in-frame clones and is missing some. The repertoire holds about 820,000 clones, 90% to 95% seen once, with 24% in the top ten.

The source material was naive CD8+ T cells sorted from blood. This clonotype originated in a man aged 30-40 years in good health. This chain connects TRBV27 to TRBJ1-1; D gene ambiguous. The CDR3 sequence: CASSLFSKTEAFF. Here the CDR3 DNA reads TGTGCCAGCAGTTTATTCTCTAAGACTGAAGCTTTCTTT.